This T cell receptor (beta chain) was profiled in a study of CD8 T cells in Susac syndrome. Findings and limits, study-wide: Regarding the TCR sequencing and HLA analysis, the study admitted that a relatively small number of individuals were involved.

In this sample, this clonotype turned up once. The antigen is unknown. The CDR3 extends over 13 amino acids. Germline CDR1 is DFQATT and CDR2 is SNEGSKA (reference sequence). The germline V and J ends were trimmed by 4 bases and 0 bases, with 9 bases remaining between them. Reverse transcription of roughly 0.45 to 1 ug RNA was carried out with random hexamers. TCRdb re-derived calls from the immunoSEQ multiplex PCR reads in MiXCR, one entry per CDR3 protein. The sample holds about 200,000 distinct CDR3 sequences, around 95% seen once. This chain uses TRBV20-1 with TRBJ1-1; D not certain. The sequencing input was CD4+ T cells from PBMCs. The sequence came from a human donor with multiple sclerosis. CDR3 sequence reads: CSATSFMNTEAFF. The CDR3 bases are TGCAGTGCTACGTCCTTCATGAACACTGAAGCTTTCTTT.